This TCR beta chain derives from a study of beta chain features in type 1 diabetes. The wider study: Over 85,000,000 sorted cells were examined across all samples.

This CDR3 has 16 residues. V dropped 7 bases and J dropped 6; count of bases not matched to a gene: 15. In germline, CDR1 is MNHNY, CDR2 SVGAGI (reference sequence). The study reverse transcribed the entire isolated RNA, so it sequenced expressed TCRB transcripts. Here immunoSEQ multiplex PCR was the method, and the copy in TCRdb shows in-frame clones only, minus some. This sample has just over 600,000 clones, with about 16% found just once. The sequenced sample was naive CD4+ T cells from blood. This sequence joins TRBV6-6 and TRBJ2-7, with TRBD2 matching 10 bases. The receptor was derived from a man in his late teens or twenties in good health. The CDR3 loop is CASTPWGLAGEGEQYF. The CDR3 DNA sequence: TGTGCCAGCACTCCCTGGGGGCTAGCGGGAGAAGGCGAGCAGTACTTC.